This T cell receptor (beta chain) was obtained from a study of T cell repertoires in cytomegalovirus infection. Whole-study context: HLA-B-restricted CMV epitopes that are well studied, plus recently identified HLA-C-restricted ones, were used by the study. Both CMV infection and a matching HLA type were indicated by public TCR beta signatures.

The sample holds many counts of this clonotype. Its antigen remains unidentified. The CDR3 contains 18 residues. The germline V gene encodes CDR1 SEHNR and CDR2 FQNEAQ (reference sequence). V lost 6 bases to trimming and J lost 0 bases; unmatched junction nucleotides: 14. Via MiXCR, TCRdb re-called the reads, giving one row per CDR3 protein. The sample consists of about 830,000 distinct CDR3 sequences, approximately 32% of them appearing once. Broader study findings: Ex vivo responses were dominated by HLA-C-restricted CMV-specific TCR beta clonotypes.

The V and J genes are TRBV7-9 and TRBJ1-2; 9 bases map to TRBD1. The sequenced sample was cultured CD8+ T cells from PBMCs, obtained from culture after CMV antigen stimulation. The sequence came from a human donor in good health (CMV status not recorded). Some clones in this sample may be carry-over from other donors' samples. As DNA, the CDR3 is TGTGCCAGCAGTTATCTCCGGGACAGGGACAACACTAACTATGGCTACACCTTC. Translated: CASSYLRDRDNTNYGYTF.